A selection of T cell receptor beta chains follows, all from one sample in a study of cytomegalovirus exposure and HLA in healthy donors. Profiled with immunoSEQ multiplex PCR; TCRdb holds only in-frame clones, not every one. The sample includes some 130,000 clones, 70% to 85% seen only once; the top ten take 25% to 30%. The sequencing sample was made of PBMCs. These receptors originate from a man aged 25 to 45 in good health and CMV-seropositive. The CDR3 runs from the conserved cysteine through the conserved F or W. A D gene is named only where the DNA matches it firmly. Clone size is given for some rows only: seen once, a few or many times, or a class if the clone is expanded.

d_call j_call v_call clone_size cdr3_aa cdr3_nt
TRBD1 TRBJ2-1 TRBV27 NA CASRTGGSHEQFF TGTGCCAGTAGAACAGGGGGATCCCATGAGCAGTTCTTC
TRBD2 TRBJ2-7 TRBV11-2 NA CASSFGGGTYEQYF TGTGCCAGCAGCTTCGGGGGGGGTACCTACGAGCAGTACTTC
NA TRBJ1-3 TRBV29-1 NA CSVSRDPGNTIYF TGCAGCGTAAGCAGGGATCCCGGAAACACCATATATTTT
TRBD1 TRBJ2-7 TRBV5-5 NA CASSLAPIGTGNEQYF TGTGCCAGCAGCTTGGCGCCAATAGGGACAGGGAACGAGCAGTACTTC
TRBD1 TRBJ1-4 TRBV12-5 NA CASGLVQGARKNEKLFF TGTGCTAGTGGTTTGGTACAGGGGGCGAGGAAGAATGAAAAACTGTTTTTT
TRBD1 TRBJ2-7 TRBV5-1 NA CASSTGDRGLYEQYF TGCGCCAGCAGCACGGGGGACAGGGGGCTCTACGAGCAGTACTTC
NA TRBJ1-2 TRBV5-4 NA CASSLASTDNYGYTF TGTGCCAGCAGCTTGGCATCGACAGATAACTATGGCTACACCTTC
NA TRBJ1-4 TRBV4-2 NA CASSQIGGTTNEKLFF TGTGCCAGCAGCCAAATTGGCGGAACAACTAATGAAAAACTGTTTTTT
NA TRBJ1-2 TRBV20-1 few CSASDSYGYTF TGCAGTGCTAGTGACAGCTATGGCTACACCTTC
TRBD2 TRBJ2-7 TRBV18 NA CASSPEGGLAGYEQYF TGTGCCAGCTCACCGGAAGGGGGACTAGCTGGTTACGAGCAGTACTTC
TRBD1 TRBJ1-1 TRBV13 NA CASSVNRGDEAFF TGTGCCAGCAGCGTTAACAGGGGGGATGAAGCTTTCTTT
NA TRBJ2-7 TRBV5-4 NA CASSLATGGFYEQYF TGTGCCAGCAGCTTGGCAACTGGGGGGTTCTACGAGCAGTACTTC
NA TRBJ2-7 TRBV10-3 few CAISVQGDEQYF TGTGCCATCAGTGTACAGGGTGACGAGCAGTACTTC
TRBD1 TRBJ1-4 TRBV19 NA CASSPKGAWNEKLFF TGTGCCAGTAGTCCCAAGGGGGCTTGGAATGAAAAACTGTTTTTT
NA TRBJ2-1 TRBV9 NA CASSVSGSYNEQFF TGTGCCAGCAGCGTTTCGGGTTCCTACAATGAGCAGTTCTTC
NA TRBJ2-7 TRBV29-1 NA CSVEAGAGEQYF TGCAGCGTTGAAGCGGGAGCTGGGGAGCAGTACTTC
NA TRBJ1-4 TRBV29-1 NA CSVVDGKEDSNEKLFF TGCAGCGTGGTCGACGGCAAGGAGGACAGTAATGAAAAACTGTTTTTT
NA TRBJ2-2 TRBV9 NA CASSVNSGAAGELFF TGTGCCAGCAGCGTAAATTCAGGGGCAGCCGGGGAGCTGTTTTTT
TRBD1 TRBJ2-7 TRBV2 NA CASRLTGSSYEQYF TGTGCCAGCAGACTGACAGGGAGCTCCTACGAGCAGTACTTC
TRBD1 TRBJ2-1 TRBV5-1 NA CASSLYRGAHNEQFF TGCGCCAGCAGCTTGTACAGGGGAGCGCACAATGAGCAGTTCTTC
TRBD1 TRBJ2-5 TRBV16 NA CASSQLTGPQQETQYF TGTGCCAGCAGCCAACTGACAGGGCCCCAACAAGAGACCCAGTACTTC
TRBD1 TRBJ1-2 TRBV2 once CASSELGQGLYGYTF TGTGCCAGCAGTGAATTGGGACAGGGGCTCTATGGCTACACCTTC
NA TRBJ1-1 TRBV5-8 NA CASSFRRVNTEAFF TGTGCCAGCAGCTTTCGGAGGGTGAACACTGAAGCTTTCTTT
NA TRBJ2-7 TRBV19 NA CASSLGVFYEQYF TGTGCCAGTAGTCTTGGAGTTTTCTACGAGCAGTACTTC
NA TRBJ2-5 TRBV5-4 NA CASSIRTGETQYF TGTGCCAGCAGCATACGTACCGGGGAGACCCAGTACTTC
TRBD2 TRBJ2-1 TRBV6-5 NA CASSYETSGGDEQFF TGTGCCAGCAGTTACGAGACTAGCGGGGGCGATGAGCAGTTCTTC
NA TRBJ2-3 TRBV5-6 NA CASSGLWGGTDTQYF TGTGCCAGCAGCGGGCTCTGGGGAGGCACAGATACGCAGTATTTT
TRBD2 TRBJ2-7 TRBV6-9 NA CASSYSGLARSYEQYF TGTGCCAGCAGTTATTCCGGACTAGCGCGCTCCTACGAGCAGTACTTC
TRBD2 TRBJ2-1 TRBV10-3 NA CATGETSEINEQFF TGTGCCACCGGAGAGACTAGCGAGATTAATGAGCAGTTCTTC
NA TRBJ1-1 TRBV19 NA CASKSAGIGNTEAFF TGTGCCAGTAAGAGTGCGGGGATTGGTAACACTGAAGCTTTCTTT
NA TRBJ1-6 TRBV11-2 NA CASSLDRVGSVDSPLHF TGTGCCAGCAGCTTAGACCGGGTAGGGAGCGTAGATTCACCCCTCCACTTT
NA TRBJ1-3 TRBV9 NA CASSVRGLRGNTIYF TGTGCCAGCAGCGTACGGGGTCTCAGGGGAAACACCATATATTTT
NA TRBJ2-1 TRBV7-3 NA CASSPAGLKEGEQFF TGTGCCAGCAGCCCCGCCGGGCTGAAGGAGGGTGAGCAGTTCTTC
TRBD1 TRBJ1-2 TRBV6-5 NA CASSSPSSGTAYGYTF TGTGCCAGCAGTTCTCCAAGTTCCGGGACAGCCTATGGCTACACCTTC
TRBD2 TRBJ2-3 TRBV11-3 NA CASSLGTSGRARRDTQYF TGTGCCAGCAGCTTAGGGACTAGCGGGAGGGCCCGACGAGATACGCAGTATTTT
NA TRBJ1-1 TRBV25-1 few CASRTYLNTEAFF TGTGCCAGCAGAACCTACCTGAACACTGAAGCTTTCTTT
NA TRBJ1-2 TRBV7-9 NA CASSGRQEPNIFYGYTF TGTGCCAGCAGCGGAAGACAGGAGCCCAATATCTTCTATGGCTACACCTTC
TRBD1 TRBJ2-3 TRBV29-1 once CSGDRGGTDTQYF TGCAGTGGCGACAGGGGAGGTACAGATACGCAGTATTTT
NA TRBJ2-7 TRBV21-1 NA CASPTGFEQYF TGTGCCAGCCCGACAGGGTTCGAGCAGTACTTC
TRBD1 TRBJ1-2 TRBV9 NA CASSLGQGGDYGYTF TGTGCCAGCAGCTTAGGACAGGGGGGAGACTATGGCTACACCTTC
TRBD1 TRBJ1-1 TRBV6-1 NA CASSEGPGTGVFGEAFF TGTGCCAGCAGTGAAGGTCCCGGGACAGGGGTTTTTGGTGAAGCTTTCTTT
TRBD2 TRBJ2-2 TRBV5-6 once CASSLGASGYTGELFF TGTGCCAGCAGCTTGGGTGCTAGCGGATACACCGGGGAGCTGTTTTTT